This paragraph covers one T cell receptor (beta chain) sequence. The study recruited people aged about 18 to 89 years across about two dozen US areas. Clinical history reported by participants formed the basis on which cohorts were assigned. Assay: immunoSEQ multiplex PCR; the TCRdb copy retains only in-frame clones and omits some. Of about 280,000 clones listed, around 90% were seen once; the top ten hold 1%. CDR3 length: 15 amino acids. With V trimmed by 4 bases and J by 1 base, 5 bases remained unmatched. Germline-derived CDR1 and CDR2 are SGHRS and YFSETQ. These data belong to a study of blood T cell repertoires in COVID-19. Study overall: Donors in the United States, Italy and Spain gave samples during acute or convalescent COVID-19. Sample material is recorded as cDNA or gDNA derived from T cells, B-cell-depleted T cells, or PBMCs.

Sequencing was done on a sample of PBMCs or T cells enriched from blood (not recorded which). This clonotype was sampled from a woman aged 25-40 years who had recovered from COVID-19. This chain connects TRBV5-1 to TRBJ1-2; 9 nucleotides align to TRBD1. The CDR3 bases are TGCGCCAGCAGCCCGGGACAGGGCCTTAACTATGGCTACACCTTC. Translating it yields CASSPGQGLNYGYTF. The full variable domain, in which reference TRBV5-1 and TRBJ1-2 provide the parts outside the CDR3, is KAGVTQTPRYLIKTRGQQVTLSCSPISGHRSVSWYQQTPGQGLQFLFEYFSETQRNKGNFPGRFSGRQFSNSRSEMNVSTLELGDSALYLCASSPGQGLNYGYTFGSGTRLTVV.